This paragraph covers one TCR beta chain sequence. This sample was taken from a study of T cell responses to AZD1222 COVID-19 vaccine. Germline CDR1 and CDR2: LGHNA and YSLEER. V was cut by 4 bases and J by 4 bases, with 12 bases left in between. The length of the CDR3 is 14 residues. Assay: immunoSEQ multiplex PCR; the TCRdb copy retains only in-frame clones and omits some. The sample lists some 120,000 clones, around 87% occurring once. This receptor was identified in an adult in good health. This specimen was peripheral blood, taken on day 0 of AZD1222 vaccination. This rearrangement joins TRBV4-3 to TRBJ2-3; no firm D call. DNA of the CDR3: TGCGCCAGCAGCCTTGGTTCGGGCGCAGATACGCAGTATTTT. This codes for CASSLGSGADTQYF.